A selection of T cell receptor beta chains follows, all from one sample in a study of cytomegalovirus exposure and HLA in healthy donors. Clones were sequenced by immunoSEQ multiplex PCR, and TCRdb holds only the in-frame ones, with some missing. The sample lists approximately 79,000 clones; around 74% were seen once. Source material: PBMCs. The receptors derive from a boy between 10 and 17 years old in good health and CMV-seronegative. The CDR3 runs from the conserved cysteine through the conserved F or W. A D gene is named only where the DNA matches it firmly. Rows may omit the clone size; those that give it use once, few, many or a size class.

CDR3 protein: CASSLAAGGNQPQHF
CDR3 DNA: TGTGCCAGCAGCTTAGCAGCAGGGGGAAATCAGCCCCAGCATTTT
clone size: -
J gene: TRBJ1-5
V gene: TRBV7-9
D gene: TRBD1

CDR3 protein: CASSHTGPGANVLTF
CDR3 DNA: TGCGCCAGCAGCCACACAGGCCCCGGGGCCAACGTCCTGACTTTC
clone size: -
J gene: TRBJ2-6
V gene: TRBV4-1
D gene: -

CDR3 protein: CASSFGGLGLPGANVLTF
CDR3 DNA: TGTGCCAGCAGCTTCGGGGGACTAGGTCTCCCTGGGGCCAACGTCCTGACTTTC
clone size: -
J gene: TRBJ2-6
V gene: TRBV5-4
D gene: TRBD2

CDR3 protein: CASSLDYSTGELFF
CDR3 DNA: TGTGCCAGCAGCTTAGACTACTCCACCGGGGAGCTGTTTTTT
clone size: -
J gene: TRBJ2-2
V gene: TRBV11-1
D gene: -

CDR3 protein: CALNRGEQYF
CDR3 DNA: TGTGCCCTCAATAGGGGCGAGCAGTACTTC
clone size: -
J gene: TRBJ2-7
V gene: TRBV30
D gene: -

CDR3 protein: CASSLVDRANEQYF
CDR3 DNA: TGTGCCAGCAGCTTAGTGGACAGGGCCAACGAGCAGTACTTC
clone size: -
J gene: TRBJ2-7
V gene: TRBV7-2
D gene: TRBD1

CDR3 protein: CSVEKPPGEAFF
CDR3 DNA: TGCAGCGTTGAAAAGCCCCCAGGTGAAGCTTTCTTT
clone size: -
J gene: TRBJ1-1
V gene: TRBV29-1
D gene: -

CDR3 protein: CASSLIAGAYEQYF
CDR3 DNA: TGCGCCAGCAGCTTAATAGCGGGAGCCTACGAGCAGTACTTC
clone size: -
J gene: TRBJ2-7
V gene: TRBV5-1
D gene: TRBD2

CDR3 protein: CASSLERGAWEQYF
CDR3 DNA: TGTGCCAGCAGCTTGGAACGGGGGGCTTGGGAGCAGTACTTC
clone size: -
J gene: TRBJ2-7
V gene: TRBV5-6
D gene: -

CDR3 protein: CATIHDRGYTEAFF
CDR3 DNA: TGTGCCACCATACACGACAGGGGTTACACTGAAGCTTTCTTT
clone size: -
J gene: TRBJ1-1
V gene: TRBV28
D gene: TRBD1

CDR3 protein: CASSVSRGSNTEAFF
CDR3 DNA: TGTGCCAGCAGCGTCTCCAGAGGCTCCAACACTGAAGCTTTCTTT
clone size: -
J gene: TRBJ1-1
V gene: TRBV9
D gene: -

CDR3 protein: CASSAYGTEAFF
CDR3 DNA: TGTGCCAGCAGTGCGTACGGCACTGAAGCTTTCTTT
clone size: -
J gene: TRBJ1-1
V gene: TRBV27
D gene: -

CDR3 protein: CASSEGTGKSQPQHF
CDR3 DNA: TGTGCCAGCAGTGAAGGGACAGGGAAGAGTCAGCCCCAGCATTTT
clone size: -
J gene: TRBJ1-5
V gene: TRBV6-1
D gene: TRBD1

CDR3 protein: CASSTGTLYTGELFF
CDR3 DNA: TGTGCCAGCAGCACGGGGACACTCTACACCGGGGAGCTGTTTTTT
clone size: few
J gene: TRBJ2-2
V gene: TRBV28
D gene: -

CDR3 protein: CATSRETGGRYGYTF
CDR3 DNA: TGTGCCACCAGCAGAGAAACAGGGGGCAGGTATGGCTACACCTTC
clone size: -
J gene: TRBJ1-2
V gene: TRBV15
D gene: TRBD1

CDR3 protein: CSVPNLDRANYGYTF
CDR3 DNA: TGCAGCGTTCCTAACCTAGACAGGGCCAACTATGGCTACACCTTC
clone size: few
J gene: TRBJ1-2
V gene: TRBV29-1
D gene: TRBD1

CDR3 protein: CAWSGGSSDRGGEDEKLFF
CDR3 DNA: TGTGCCTGGAGTGGGGGATCCTCCGACAGGGGCGGGGAGGATGAAAAACTGTTTTTT
clone size: -
J gene: TRBJ1-4
V gene: TRBV30
D gene: TRBD1

CDR3 protein: CASSQDRVAGSTTDTQYF
CDR3 DNA: TGCGCCAGCAGCCAAGATCGGGTAGCAGGGTCTACCACAGATACGCAGTATTTT
clone size: -
J gene: TRBJ2-3
V gene: TRBV4-3
D gene: -

CDR3 protein: CASSSGGGPNEQFF
CDR3 DNA: TGTGCCAGTAGTAGTGGAGGGGGCCCCAATGAGCAGTTCTTC
clone size: -
J gene: TRBJ2-1
V gene: TRBV19
D gene: -

CDR3 protein: CASSPRGRYEQYF
CDR3 DNA: TGTGCCAGCTCTCCCCGCGGGCGCTACGAGCAGTACTTC
clone size: once
J gene: TRBJ2-7
V gene: TRBV28
D gene: -

CDR3 protein: CAISLGAGGTEAFF
CDR3 DNA: TGTGCCATCAGCCTGGGGGCTGGGGGCACTGAAGCTTTCTTT
clone size: -
J gene: TRBJ1-1
V gene: TRBV10-3
D gene: -